This T cell receptor (beta chain) came from a study of cytomegalovirus exposure and HLA in healthy donors. Study-wide results and caveats: It was fewer than 200 TCR beta chains that were listed as cytomegalovirus-associated.

The protocol was immunoSEQ multiplex PCR, while the TCRdb copy is restricted to in-frame clones and leaves out a portion. The table lists approximately 200,000 clones, 75% to 85% of them singletons. This clone was counted only a few times. Its antigen is still unknown. Separate from the roughly 700-subject first cohort was the 120-subject validation cohort, to which the donors belonged. Sequenced input: PBMCs. The source of this sequence is a young woman in good health and CMV-seropositive.

CDR3 bases: TGTGCCATCAGTGACCCAAGGGGGAGGGGCCCCGTCGATGAGCAGTTCTTC. The encoded protein is CAISDPRGRGPVDEQFF. V and J are TRBV10-3 and TRBJ2-1, with a tentative D call TRBD2 (7 bases). Trimming removed 3 bases from V and 8 bases from J, with 23 bases in between. The V gene's germline CDR1 is ENHRY and CDR2 SYGVKD. The CDR3 sequence is 17 residues long.